This T cell receptor (beta chain) came from a study of blood T cell repertoires in COVID-19. The table came from immunoSEQ multiplex PCR; TCRdb's copy has only in-frame clones and leaves some out. The sample records a few hundred thousand clones, approximately 89% being singletons. The CDR3 consists of 14 residues. The V end lost 4 bases, the J end lost 1 base, and 8 bases lay between the germline ends. Germline CDR1 reads SGHRS; CDR2 reads YFSETQ. Recovered participants had two consecutive negative NP/OP PCR tests, healthcare professional clearance, or symptom resolution. Concerning this clone itself: The same CDR3 also results from other DNA sequences found in this sample.

Sequenced: PBMCs or T cells enriched from blood (not recorded which). The V and J genes are TRBV5-1 and TRBJ2-2; tentatively, D is TRBD1 (6 bases). The sequence was obtained from a woman aged 55 to 70 who had recovered from COVID-19. The CDR3 region is CASSRGQNTGELFF. CDR3 in DNA: TGCGCCAGCAGCAGGGGACAGAACACCGGGGAGCTGTTTTTT.